The present TCR beta chain was sequenced within a study of T-cell reconstitution after alpha-beta-depleted transplantation in children. General study findings and limits: Recipient T cells and thymic progenitors that survived were the source of the high TCRbeta diversity seen at day 60 in some patients.

Germline V lookup: CDR1 SGHRS, CDR2 YFSETQ. Trimming at V came to 0 bases and at J to 7 bases, leaving 10 bases not matched to a gene. This CDR3 spans 17 amino acids. Unique molecular identifiers were built into the TCRbeta library. TCRdb re-analysed the PCR reads in MiXCR, keeping a single row per CDR3 protein. The data show about a million distinct CDR3 sequences, 25% to 30% seen once. Concerning this clonotype itself: The antigen is undetermined.

The TCR sequence derives from a boy in the first two years of life who had a stem cell transplant for SCID, so the T cells may come from the graft donor. V usage is TRBV5-1 and J usage is TRBJ2-1; 10 positions agree with TRBD2. The sample in question was PBMCs, mostly from graft donor cells, obtained 360 days after TCRalphabeta/CD19-depleted stem cell transplant. The CDR3 coding sequence is TGCGCCAGCAGCTTGGCCGGCCCAGCGGGGGGGCGTAATGAGCAGTTCTTC. It yields the protein CASSLAGPAGGRNEQFF.